These 3 T cell receptor beta chains share one sample of origin, sequenced in a study of shared clonotypes between healthy human individuals. Some clones are missing from TCRdb's copy, which holds only in-frame ones; the method was immunoSEQ multiplex PCR. The sample lists around 1.4 million clones, approximately 98.5% seen once, with 0.36% in the top ten. What was sequenced was naive CD4+ T cells sorted from blood. Subset meaning: CD45RA+ positively selected. These receptors were collected from a man aged 30 to 45 in good health.

V usage is TRBV28 and J usage is TRBJ1-1; D possibly corresponds to TRBD1 (6 bases). Germline assignment: CDR1 MDHEN and CDR2 SYDVKM. This CDR3 has 13 amino acids. Trimming left V 6 bases short and J 7 bases short, with 15 bases between. The CDR3 nucleotides read TGTGCCAGCAGACAGTGGATAGGGGGTGAAGCTTTCTTT. It encodes CASRQWIGGEAFF.

The rearrangement uses TRBV12-5 and TRBJ2-2; D is undetermined. Germline CDR1 reads LGHNT; CDR2 reads FRNRAP. The V gene lost 1 base and the J gene lost 7 bases, with 7 bases spanning the gap. The CDR3 runs to 13 residues. Here the CDR3 reads CASGLEFFGELFF. The CDR3 bases are TGTGCTAGTGGTTTGGAGTTTTTCGGGGAGCTGTTTTTT.

CDR3 nucleotide sequence: TGTGCCAGCAGCCTGGACAGGGTCCACGAGCAGTACTTC. This encodes CASSLDRVHEQYF. This rearrangement joins TRBV5-4 to TRBJ2-7; 8 bases fit TRBD1. The CDR3 is 13 amino acids. V trimming: 4 bases; J trimming: 5 bases; junction bases outside the gene matches: 5. CDR1 is SGHNT, CDR2 YYREEE, per germline (reference sequence).